The 18 T cell receptor beta chains in this list originate from one sample, sequenced in a study of blood T cell repertoires in COVID-19. The assay was immunoSEQ multiplex PCR, and TCRdb's table has in-frame clones only and misses some. Of some 70,000 clones detected, over 70% appear once; the ten largest clones hold around 8%. The sequencing input was peripheral blood. The source is a man in his fifties or sixties with active COVID-19.

DNA for the CDR3: TGTGCCAGCAGTAGGGGACTCGCGGGCTATGGCTACACCTTC. It is translated as CASSRGLAGYGYTF. The chain carries TRBV28 and TRBJ1-2; possible D gene TRBD1, 5 bases. CDR3 length: 14 residues. V gave up 5 bases and J gave up 4 bases, with 14 bases separating them. Germline V CDR1 and CDR2: MDHEN, SYDVKM.

This chain uses TRBV5-8 with TRBJ2-3; possibly TRBD2 for D (5 bases). The V end lost 4 bases, the J end lost 2 bases, and 17 bases lay between the germline ends. The length of the CDR3 is 16 residues. CDR1 is SGHTS and CDR2 is YDEGEE in the germline V gene. CDR3 bases: TGTGCCAGCAGCCCCCCGATGGGAGCGTACACAGATACGCAGTATTTT. Protein: CASSPPMGAYTDTQYF. Together with reference TRBV5-8 and TRBJ2-3, the CDR3 gives the full variable domain: EAGVTQSPTHLIKTRGQQATLRCSPISGHTSVYWYQQALGLGLQFLLWYDEGEERNRGNFPPRFSGRQFPNYSSELNVNALELEDSALYLCASSPPMGAYTDTQYFGPGTRLTVL.

This clone was detected only once. The CDR3 spells CASATQSQETQYF. For the CDR3, the DNA is TGTGCTAGCGCCACACAGAGCCAAGAGACCCAGTACTTC. V and J are TRBV7-7 and TRBJ2-5, with D possibly matching TRBD2 (5 bases). This CDR3 has 13 amino acids. CDR1 is SSHAT, CDR2 FNYEAQ, per germline (reference sequence).

The gene calls are TRBV5-5 and TRBJ1-5; D gene ambiguous. This CDR3 is 15 amino acids long. With 4 bases removed from V and 4 bases from J, the gap between germline ends came to 15 bases. Germline assignment: CDR1 SGHKS and CDR2 YYEKEE (reference sequence). For the CDR3, the DNA is TGTGCCAGCAGCCTACGCGGGGAACGGAATCAGCCCCAGCATTTT. This gives the protein CASSLRGERNQPQHF. Using reference TRBV5-5 and TRBJ1-5 for the parts outside the CDR3, the full variable domain is DAGVTQSPTHLIKTRGQQVTLRCSPISGHKSVSWYQQVLGQGPQFIFQYYEKEERGRGNFPDRFSARQFPNYSSELNVNALLLGDSALYLCASSLRGERNQPQHFGDGTRLSIL.

The rearrangement joins TRBV28 to TRBJ1-2, with D possibly matching TRBD1 (6 bases). Per germline, CDR1 MDHEN and CDR2 SYDVKM. The CDR3 has 12 amino acids. V lost 7 bases and J lost 8, with 14 bases in between. CDR3 coding DNA: TGTGCCAGCACCAACAGGGTAGGCGGCTACACCTTC. Translation: CASTNRVGGYTF.

The genes are TRBV6-5 and TRBJ2-1, with 9 bases lining up with TRBD2. Trimming took 6 bases from V and 8 from J; bases not matched to a gene: 8. This CDR3 is 14 amino acids long. Per germline, CDR1 MNHEY and CDR2 SVGAGI. In nucleotides, the CDR3 is TGTGCCAGCAGCCGGGCGGGAGGGACGGATGAGCAGTTCTTC. Translated, it gives CASSRAGGTDEQFF.

The V and J genes are TRBV19 and TRBJ1-5; 7 bases line up with TRBD1. The CDR3 has 16 residues. Germline assignment: CDR1 LNHDA and CDR2 SQIVND (reference sequence). The junction had 7 bases not matched to a gene; V was cut back by 0 bases and J by 5 bases. The CDR3 region is CASSIEQGDLYQPQHF. CDR3 in DNA: TGTGCCAGTAGTATAGAGCAGGGGGATCTCTATCAGCCCCAGCATTTT.

The rearrangement joins TRBV7-3 to TRBJ2-6, with 8 bases that match TRBD1. The CDR3 is 17 residues long. Germline V gives CDR1 SGHTA, CDR2 FQGTGA. V was pared by 3 bases and J by 1 base, with 5 bases of the junction left unmatched. CDR3 amino acids: CASSFTRQGSGANVLTF. The CDR3 DNA reads TGTGCCAGCAGCTTTACCCGACAGGGGTCTGGGGCCAACGTCCTGACTTTC.

V usage is TRBV7-9 and J usage is TRBJ1-3; D remains ambiguous. Germline V gene sequence: CDR1 SEHNR, CDR2 FQNEAQ (reference sequence). Trimming left V 2 bases short and J 2 bases short, with 10 bases between. This CDR3 spans 15 amino acids. DNA of the CDR3: TGTGCCAGCAGCTTAATACCGGGGACTGGAAACACCATATATTTT. This translates into CASSLIPGTGNTIYF.

This clone was picked up one time. V is TRBV5-1 and J is TRBJ2-3; D may be TRBD1 (6 bases). The germline gives CDR1 SGHRS, CDR2 YFSETQ. V was pared by 1 base and J by 0 bases, with 9 bases between. This CDR3 has 15 residues. The CDR3 reads CASSLNRASTDTQYF. The CDR3 nucleotides read TGCGCCAGCAGCTTGAACAGGGCCAGCACAGATACGCAGTATTTT.

This clone occurred a few times. V usage is TRBV9 and J usage is TRBJ2-3; TRBD2 aligns across 7 bases. Germline CDR1 is SGDLS and CDR2 is YYNGEE. V was clipped by 2 bases and J by 4 bases; unmatched bases: 10. There are 16 residues in the CDR3. The CDR3 reads CASSVLGGTNADTQYF. In DNA, the CDR3 is TGTGCCAGCAGCGTGTTGGGAGGGACTAATGCAGATACGCAGTATTTT.

The J gene is TRBJ2-4, the V gene TRBV5-1; 8 nucleotides match TRBD1. V was clipped by 3 bases and J by 7 bases; unmatched bases: 9. The CDR3 is 15 amino acids. Germline CDR1 SGHRS, CDR2 YFSETQ. CDR3 sequence (DNA): TGCGCCAGCAGCTCGGGACAGGAGGGAGTGAACATTCAGTACTTC. Amino acid sequence: CASSSGQEGVNIQYF.

This CDR3 reads CASSLSVARTAYNEQFF. The CDR3 DNA follows: TGTGCCAGCAGCTTGTCGGTAGCGCGAACAGCCTACAATGAGCAGTTCTTC. This chain uses TRBV5-4 with TRBJ2-1; tentatively, D is TRBD2 (5 bases). This CDR3 region has 17 residues. Germline CDR1 SGHNT, CDR2 YYREEE (reference sequence). V dropped 1 base and J dropped 2 bases, with 16 bases sitting between them.

The chain couples TRBV7-2 to TRBJ2-5; D is perhaps TRBD2 (6 bases). V was trimmed by 1 base and J by 5 bases, leaving 8 bases between them. The CDR3 runs 13 residues. The V gene's germline CDR1 is SGHTA and CDR2 FQGNSA. The CDR3 DNA follows: TGTGCCAGCAGCTTAGATGCGGGGGAGACCCAGTACTTC. Translation gives CASSLDAGETQYF. The complete variable domain, with remaining parts taken from reference TRBV7-2 and TRBJ2-5, reads GAGVSQSPSNKVTEKGKDVELRCDPISGHTALYWYRQSLGQGLEFLIYFQGNSAPDKSGLPSDRFSAERTGGSVSTLTIQRTQQEDSAVYLCASSLDAGETQYFGPGTRLLVL.

The chain recombines TRBV7-2 with TRBJ1-5; 8 bases are shared with TRBD1. Germline V gene data show CDR1 as SGHTA and CDR2 as FQGNSA. The V gene end was trimmed by 7 bases and the J gene end by 3 bases; junction bases not matched to a gene: 8. The CDR3 length is 15 residues. As DNA, the CDR3 is TGTGCCAGCACTCTCGACAGGGGAAACAATCAGCCCCAGCATTTT. Translating gives CASTLDRGNNQPQHF. Variable domain in full (rest from reference TRBV7-2 and TRBJ1-5): GAGVSQSPSNKVTEKGKDVELRCDPISGHTALYWYRQSLGQGLEFLIYFQGNSAPDKSGLPSDRFSAERTGGSVSTLTIQRTQQEDSAVYLCASTLDRGNNQPQHFGDGTRLSIL.

J is TRBJ1-1 and V is TRBV4-1; 7 bases are shared with TRBD1. Losses at the gene ends were 4 bases for V and 0 bases for J; bases not matched to a gene: 8. This CDR3 has 16 amino acids. Germline CDR1 reads MGHRA; CDR2 reads YSYEKL. Here the CDR3 reads CASSRIRDRMNTEAFF. The CDR3 DNA reads as TGCGCCAGCAGCCGAATAAGGGACAGAATGAACACTGAAGCTTTCTTT.

This chain connects TRBV5-1 to TRBJ2-5; TRBD2 agrees at 16 bases. The germline CDR1 and CDR2 sequences are SGHRS and YFSETQ. The CDR3 contains 18 residues. Trimming took 5 bases from V and 4 from J; bases not matched to a gene: 11. The CDR3: CASRPGTSGRGSGETQYF. The CDR3 coding sequence is TGCGCCAGCAGACCCGGGACTAGCGGGAGGGGATCAGGAGAGACCCAGTACTTC.

This rearrangement joins TRBV27 to TRBJ2-7; D is possibly TRBD1 (6 bases). CDR1 and CDR2 from the germline V gene are MNHEY and SMNVEV (reference sequence). There are 14 residues in the CDR3. V lost 1 base and J 6 bases, leaving 13 bases between the germline ends. The CDR3 DNA sequence: TGTGCCAGCAGTTTATGGAGCCAGGGGACCGAGCAGTACTTC. Translated: CASSLWSQGTEQYF.